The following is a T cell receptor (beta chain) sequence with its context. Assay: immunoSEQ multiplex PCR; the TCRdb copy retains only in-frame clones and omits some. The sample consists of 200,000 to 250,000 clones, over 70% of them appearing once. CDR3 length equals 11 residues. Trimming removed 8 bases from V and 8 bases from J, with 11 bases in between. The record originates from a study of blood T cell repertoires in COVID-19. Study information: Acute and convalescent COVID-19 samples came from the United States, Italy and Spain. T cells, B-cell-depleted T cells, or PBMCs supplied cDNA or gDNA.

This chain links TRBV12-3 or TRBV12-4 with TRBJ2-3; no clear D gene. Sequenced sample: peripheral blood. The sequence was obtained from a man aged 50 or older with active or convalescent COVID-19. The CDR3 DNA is TGTGCCAGCCAGGTGGTGGGTACGCAGTATTTT. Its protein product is CASQVVGTQYF.